Listed here are 2 T cell receptor beta chains from one sample, sequenced in a study of human T cells and chemical hapten exposure. Regarding time point: patch test 3, about 24 weeks after DPC sensitization. Treatment defined: therapeutic diphenylcyclopropenone sensitization with weekly scalp DPC. TCRdb ran MiXCR on the RACE reads and lists one entry per CDR3 protein. Found here are about 160,000 distinct CDR3 sequences, roughly 25% of them singletons; the top ten hold roughly 2%. The source was whole blood, collected in connection with sensitization to the hapten diphenylcyclopropenone (DPC). The receptors come from a woman aged 18 to 35 with alopecia areata. Some clones in this sample may be carry-over from other donors' samples.

In this sample, this clonotype turned up a few times. The chain has TRBV20-1 and TRBJ1-1; D unresolved. Germline V gene sequence: CDR1 DFQATT, CDR2 SNEGSKA (reference sequence). The CDR3 loop spans 12 amino acids. V was cut by 6 bases and J by 1 base, with 9 bases left in between. In DNA form, the CDR3 reads TGCAGTGCAAGAAAGCGGAACACTGAAGCTTTCTTT. Protein: CSARKRNTEAFF.

The chain links TRBV7-2 to TRBJ2-1, with 11 bases lining up with TRBD2. Germline trimming cut 5 bases from V and 7 bases from J; bases unmatched to any gene: 4. The CDR3 is 14 residues long. Germline CDR1 is SGHTA and CDR2 is FQGNSA. CDR3 sequence (DNA): TGTGCCAGCAGCGGGACTAGCGGCGTGAATGAGCAGTTCTTC. Amino acid sequence: CASSGTSGVNEQFF.